The subject of this entry is one T cell receptor beta chain. As yet, its antigen is unknown. This CDR3 is 15 amino acids long. This sample is part of a study of shared clonotypes between healthy human individuals. Study details: Each donor's CD8 memory used one plate, CD8 naive two, each CD4 subset three.

On sorted subsets, replicate PCRs used roughly 190 ng DNA, or tens of thousands of T cell genomes. TCRdb's copy holds only in-frame clones and misses some; the assay was immunoSEQ multiplex PCR. The sample lists roughly 700,000 clones, less than 85% occurring once. Study results and caveats: Donor clonotype sharing was expected to depend on sequencing depth. Some clonotypes were shared by all four sorted-subset donors, while others were not shared. The non-shared ones had lower generation probabilities than the shared ones.

The chain recombines TRBV21-1 with TRBJ2-1; TRBD1, the table's D call, was not compared with the DNA. TRBV21-1 is labeled a pseudogene. Source material: memory CD4+ T cells sorted from blood. Noted subset: CD45RA-negative fraction. This sequence was found in a woman between 25 and 40 years old in good health. The chain's CDR3 is CASSKGQSSYNEQFF. DNA for the CDR3: TGTGCCAGCAGCAAAGGACAGAGCTCCTACAATGAGCAGTTCTTC.